These 7 T cell receptor beta chains came from one sample sequenced in a study of siplizumab effects on memory and regulatory T cells. Profiling relied on immunoSEQ multiplex PCR, and the TCRdb table lists in-frame clones only, not all of them. The profile shows around 78,000 clones, about 90% of them singletons. The sample taken for sequencing was CD8+ T cells sorted from blood. These receptors originate from a human donor in good health.

This clone showed up just a few times. Here the CDR3 DNA reads TGTGCCTCCCGGGGGTTCGATAAAACAGAGACCCAGTACTTC. Amino acid sequence: CASRGFDKTETQYF. The chain joins TRBV19 to TRBJ2-5, with D possibly TRBD2 on 6 matching bases. CDR1 LNHDA and CDR2 SQIVND come from the germline V gene (reference sequence). V shed 11 bases and J shed 4 bases, with 20 bases lying between them. The CDR3 is 14 residues long.

The chain's CDR3 is CASSIGGNEQYF. The DNA for the CDR3 is TGTGCCAGTAGTATCGGAGGGAACGAGCAGTACTTC. The chain joins TRBV19 to TRBJ2-7, with a tentative D call TRBD2 (6 bases). Germline V gene lookup returns CDR1 LNHDA and CDR2 SQIVND (reference sequence). The CDR3 length is 12 residues. The V gene lost 3 bases and the J gene lost 5 bases, with 8 bases spanning the gap.

The rearrangement links TRBV7-9 to TRBJ2-2; TRBD1 might be the D (6 bases). Germline-derived CDR1 and CDR2 are SEHNR and FQNEAQ (reference sequence). V was clipped by 5 bases and J by 1 base, with 8 bases between them. This CDR3 is built from 14 residues. The CDR3, as DNA: TGTGCCAGCAGCCTACAGGGGAACACCGGGGAGCTGTTTTTT. Amino acid sequence: CASSLQGNTGELFF.

The chain's CDR3 is CASSFFVGAPYGYTF. CDR3 bases: TGTGCCAGCAGTTTCTTTGTGGGGGCCCCTTATGGCTACACCTTC. The V and J genes are TRBV27 and TRBJ1-2; a possible D gene is TRBD1 (6 bases). Germline CDR1 MNHEY, CDR2 SMNVEV (reference sequence). V was cut by 3 bases and J by 5 bases, with 16 bases left in between. The CDR3 runs 15 residues.

The chain employs TRBV29-1 and TRBJ2-7, with a possible D match to TRBD2 (5 bases). Germline lookup yields CDR1 SQVTM and CDR2 ANQGSEA. The CDR3 totals 11 residues. Trimming took off 6 bases at V and 1 base at J, with 7 bases between the two ends. In DNA, the CDR3 is TGCAGCGTAGGACTTTCCTACGAGCAGTACTTC. It yields the protein CSVGLSYEQYF.

The chain couples TRBV5-5 to TRBJ1-4, with D possibly matching TRBD1 (6 bases). The CDR3 has 13 amino acids. Trimming pared 0 bases from V and 12 bases from J, leaving 12 bases between. Germline V gene data show CDR1 as SGHKS and CDR2 as YYEKEE (reference sequence). Here the CDR3 reads CASSLDRGHELFF. In nucleotides, the CDR3 is TGTGCCAGCAGCTTGGATCGGGGGCACGAACTGTTTTTT. Full variable domain (remainder filled in from reference TRBV5-5 and TRBJ1-4): DAGVTQSPTHLIKTRGQQVTLRCSPISGHKSVSWYQQVLGQGPQFIFQYYEKEERGRGNFPDRFSARQFPNYSSELNVNALLLGDSALYLCASSLDRGHELFFGSGTQLSVL.

The chain is built from TRBV5-6 and TRBJ1-1, with unresolved D. The CDR3 spans 16 residues. Germline CDR1 is SGHDT and CDR2 is YYEEEE. Trimming stripped 0 bases from V and 0 bases from J, with 12 bases between. The CDR3 DNA is TGTGCCAGCAGCTTGGCGGAATTCACGCTGAACACTGAAGCTTTCTTT. It codes for CASSLAEFTLNTEAFF.